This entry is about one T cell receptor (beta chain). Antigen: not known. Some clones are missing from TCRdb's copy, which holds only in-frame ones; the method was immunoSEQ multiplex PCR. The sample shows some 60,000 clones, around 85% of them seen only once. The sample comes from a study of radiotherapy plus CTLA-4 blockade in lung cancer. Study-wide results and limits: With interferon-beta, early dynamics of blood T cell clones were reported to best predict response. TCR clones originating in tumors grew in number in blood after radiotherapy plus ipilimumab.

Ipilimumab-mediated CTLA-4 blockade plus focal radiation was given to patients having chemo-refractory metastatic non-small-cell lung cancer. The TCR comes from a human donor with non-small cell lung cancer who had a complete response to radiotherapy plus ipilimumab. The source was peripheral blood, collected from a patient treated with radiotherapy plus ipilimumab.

The CDR3 nucleotides are TGTGCCACCAGCAGGTCGAGGGAGGTTAGCACAGATACGCAGTATTTT. Protein product: CATSRSREVSTDTQYF. The chain links TRBV15 to TRBJ2-3; D is possibly TRBD2 (6 bases). The CDR3 is made up of 16 amino acids. The germline CDR1 and CDR2 sequences are LNHNV and YYDKDF (reference sequence). V was trimmed by 3 bases and J by 0 bases, leaving 13 bases between them.